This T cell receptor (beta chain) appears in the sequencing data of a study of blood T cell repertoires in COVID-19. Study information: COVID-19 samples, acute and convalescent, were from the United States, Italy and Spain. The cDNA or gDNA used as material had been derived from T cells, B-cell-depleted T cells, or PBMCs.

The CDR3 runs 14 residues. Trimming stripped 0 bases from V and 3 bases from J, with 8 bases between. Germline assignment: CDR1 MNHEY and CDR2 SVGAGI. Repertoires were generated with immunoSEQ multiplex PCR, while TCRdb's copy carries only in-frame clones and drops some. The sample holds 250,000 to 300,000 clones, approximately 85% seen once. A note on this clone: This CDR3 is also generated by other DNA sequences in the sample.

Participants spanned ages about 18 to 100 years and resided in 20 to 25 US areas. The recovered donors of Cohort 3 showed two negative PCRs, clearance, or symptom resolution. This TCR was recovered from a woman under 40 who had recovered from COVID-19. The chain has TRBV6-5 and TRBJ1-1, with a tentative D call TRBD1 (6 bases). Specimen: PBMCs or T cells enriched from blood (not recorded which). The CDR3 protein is CASSYSGAYTEAFF. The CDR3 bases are TGTGCCAGCAGTTACTCGGGGGCCTACACTGAAGCTTTCTTT.